The 13 T cell receptor beta chains reported below all come from one sample, sequenced in a study of blood T cells in healthy people across ages (dated by TCRdb to about 2015). The method was 5' RACE. TCRdb names Illumina HiSeq 2500 as the instrument used. A second PCR of about 6 to 11 cycles was run with a J-beta primer mix and a sample-barcoded 5' primer. The raw public reads went through TCRdb reprocessing: fastp at Q25, MiXCR clone calling, in-frame beta chains kept. Identical CDR3 proteins give one entry, which carries the most common genes and DNA. The sample table shows hundreds of thousands of distinct CDR3 sequences, and under 25% are seen once. The ten largest clonotypes hold roughly 3.6% of the sample. The sample was blood. All receptors come from a man in his 70s in good health.

In this sample, this clonotype turned up a few times. At one of its ends the junction is not consistent with the germline gene, which may arise from a read error. V gene TRBV20-1 combines with J gene TRBJ2-2, with 8 bases matching TRBD1. There are 15 residues in the CDR3. Germline lookup yields CDR1 DFQATT and CDR2 SNEGSKA (reference sequence). CDR3 residues: CIARDQGALTGELFF. The CDR3 DNA sequence: TGCATTGCTAGAGATCAGGGGGCTCTTACCGGGGAGCTGTTTTTT.

The gene calls are TRBV10-3 and TRBJ1-4; TRBD1 is a possible D gene (5 bases). The CDR3 is 13 amino acids. The germline V gene encodes CDR1 ENHRY and CDR2 SYGVKD. V lost 4 bases and J 8 bases, leaving 11 bases between the germline ends. In nucleotides, the CDR3 is TGTGCCATCAGTGCGGGGGATGGCGAAAAACTGTTTTTT. This translates into CAISAGDGEKLFF.

This clonotype was seen only a few times. The chain uses TRBV28 and TRBJ2-1; 12 bases fit TRBD2. The CDR3 covers 18 residues. After removal of 4 bases from V and 3 bases from J, the junction contained 10 bases not matched to a gene. Per germline, CDR1 MDHEN and CDR2 SYDVKM. The CDR3 here is CASSSPSTSGRNYNEQFF. CDR3 nucleotide sequence: TGTGCCAGCAGTTCCCCCTCTACTAGCGGGAGGAACTACAATGAGCAGTTCTTC.

The V gene is TRBV30, the J gene TRBJ2-1; perhaps D is TRBD1 or TRBD2 (6 bases each). This CDR3 spans 16 amino acids. Germline CDR1 reads GTSNPN; CDR2 reads SVGIG (reference sequence). Trimming pared 0 bases from V and 10 bases from J, leaving 22 bases between. The DNA for the CDR3 is TGTGCCTGGAGTGTAAGGAGGGGGGTGGGAGGACTCGAGCAGTTCTTC. It encodes CAWSVRRGVGGLEQFF.

About this clonotype: The conserved closing phenylalanine or tryptophan is absent in this CDR3, likely reflecting a read error. The chain has TRBV24-1 and TRBJ2-4, with D possibly being TRBD2 (6 bases). This CDR3 comprises 16 residues. The V end lost 1 base, the J end lost 3 bases, and 12 bases lay between the germline ends. Germline lookup yields CDR1 KGHDR and CDR2 SFDVKD. The CDR3 region has the DNA TGTGCCACCAGTGATTTTGGAGCGGGTGGCAAAAACATTCAGTACATC. Translating gives CATSDFGAGGKNIQYI.

CDR3 region: CASSPSPGGSAGELFF. The DNA of the CDR3 is TGTGCCAGCAGTCCCAGTCCAGGGGGCTCGGCCGGGGAGCTGTTTTTT. The chain is built from TRBV28 and TRBJ2-2; 8 bases are shared with TRBD1. The ends lost 5 bases at V and 6 bases at J; junction bases unmatched: 11. Germline values: CDR1 MDHEN, CDR2 SYDVKM. The CDR3 runs 16 residues.

This clonotype was observed a handful of times. The chain links TRBV9 to TRBJ2-5; 9 positions match TRBD2. The tail of the sequence fits TRBJ2-7 better, so the J call may be wrong. CDR1 and CDR2 from the germline V gene are SGDLS and YYNGEE. The CDR3 is 15 amino acids. CDR3 sequence reads: CASSVGSGSPYEQYF. CDR3 bases: TGTGCCAGCAGCGTAGGTAGCGGGAGCCCATACGAGCAGTACTTC.

This clonotype has a handful of counts. The V and J genes are TRBV29-1 and TRBJ2-3, with a weak D call TRBD1 (6 bases). Germline CDR1 is SQVTM and CDR2 is ANQGSEA. This CDR3 comprises 15 residues. V was clipped by 5 bases and J by 2 bases, with 17 bases between them. The CDR3 loop reads CSVFRQATSTDTQYF. CDR3 coding DNA: TGCAGCGTTTTCAGACAGGCGACCTCCACAGATACGCAGTATTTT.

The J gene is TRBJ1-4, the V gene TRBV28; tentative D call: TRBD1 (5 bases). V was pared by 6 bases and J by 8 bases, with 19 bases between. CDR3 size: 15 residues. Per the germline V gene, CDR1 is MDHEN and CDR2 is SYDVKM. The CDR3 region is CASREPVGGREKLFF. The CDR3 DNA follows: TGTGCCAGCAGAGAGCCTGTCGGGGGACGGGAAAAACTGTTTTTT. The full variable domain, rest sourced from reference TRBV28 and TRBJ1-4, is DVKVTQSSRYLVKRTGEKVFLECVQDMDHENMFWYRQDPGLGLRLIYFSYDVKMKEKGDIPEGYSVSREKKERFSLILESASTNQTSMYLCASREPVGGREKLFFGSGTQLSVL.

This clonotype was detected only a few times. The chain links TRBV6-1 to TRBJ2-7, with D possibly matching TRBD1 (5 bases). CDR1 and CDR2 (germline): MNHNS, SASEGT. CDR3 length: 14 amino acids. V was shortened by 0 bases and J by 3 bases, with 9 bases between the two germline ends. CDR3 sequence: CASSEAQGGYEQYF. CDR3 nucleotides: TGTGCCAGCAGTGAAGCGCAGGGTGGCTACGAGCAGTACTTC.

This clonotype was counted only a few times. V is TRBV20-1 and J is TRBJ2-5; 10 nucleotides match TRBD2. CDR1 and CDR2 from the germline V gene are DFQATT and SNEGSKA (reference sequence). Trimming removed 4 bases from V and 3 bases from J; junction bases left unmatched: 2. There are 13 residues in the CDR3. Here the CDR3 reads CSATSGREETQYF. The CDR3, as DNA: TGCAGTGCTACCAGCGGGAGGGAAGAGACCCAGTACTTC.

The gene calls are TRBV20-1 and TRBJ2-2; TRBD1 is a possible D gene (6 bases). CDR3 length: 17 amino acids. The germline V gene has CDR1 DFQATT and CDR2 SNEGSKA (reference sequence). Between the trimmed V and J ends, which lost 0 bases and 4 bases, there was a span of 18 bases. The CDR3 sequence: CSARDISRGSGTGELFF. CDR3 DNA: TGCAGTGCTAGAGATATTAGCAGGGGATCGGGCACCGGGGAGCTGTTTTTT.

This clonotype came up a few times. The chain is built from TRBV11-2 and TRBJ2-5; D is undetermined. The CDR3 covers 14 residues. The V gene lost 1 base and the J gene lost 5 bases, with 11 bases spanning the gap. CDR1 and CDR2 from the germline V gene are SGHAT and FQNNGV. Written as DNA, the CDR3 is TGTGCCAGCAGCTTAGGCGCCTCGAGGGAGACCCAGTACTTC. It is translated as CASSLGASRETQYF.